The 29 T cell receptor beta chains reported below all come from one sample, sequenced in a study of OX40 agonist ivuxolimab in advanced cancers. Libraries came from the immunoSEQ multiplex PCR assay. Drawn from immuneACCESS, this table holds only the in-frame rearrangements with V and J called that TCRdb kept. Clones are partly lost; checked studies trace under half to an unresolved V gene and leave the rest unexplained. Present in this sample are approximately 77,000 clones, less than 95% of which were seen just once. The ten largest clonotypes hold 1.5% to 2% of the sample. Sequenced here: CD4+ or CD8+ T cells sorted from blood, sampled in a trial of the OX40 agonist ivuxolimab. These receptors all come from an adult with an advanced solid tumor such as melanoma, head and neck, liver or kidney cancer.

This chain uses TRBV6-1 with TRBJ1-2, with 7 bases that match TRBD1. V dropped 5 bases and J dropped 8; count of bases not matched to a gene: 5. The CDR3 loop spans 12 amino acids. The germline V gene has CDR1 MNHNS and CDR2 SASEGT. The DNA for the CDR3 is TGTGCCAGCAGTTCAGGGGGAAGGGGCTACACCTTC. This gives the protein CASSSGGRGYTF.

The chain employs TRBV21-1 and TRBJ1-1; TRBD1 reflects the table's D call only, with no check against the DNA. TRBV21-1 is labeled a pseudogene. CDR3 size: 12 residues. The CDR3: CASTTGGTEAFF. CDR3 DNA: TGTGCCAGCACTACAGGGGGCACTGAAGCTTTCTTT.

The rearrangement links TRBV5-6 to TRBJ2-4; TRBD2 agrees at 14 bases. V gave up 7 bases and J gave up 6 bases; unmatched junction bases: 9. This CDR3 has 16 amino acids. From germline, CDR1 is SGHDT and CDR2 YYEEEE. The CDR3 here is CASGTSGSWYLNIQYF. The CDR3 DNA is TGTGCCAGCGGGACTAGCGGGAGTTGGTACCTAAACATTCAGTACTTC.

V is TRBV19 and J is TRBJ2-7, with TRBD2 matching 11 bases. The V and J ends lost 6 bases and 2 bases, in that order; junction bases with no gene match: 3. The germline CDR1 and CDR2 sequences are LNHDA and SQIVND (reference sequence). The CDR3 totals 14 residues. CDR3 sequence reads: CASRTSGATYEQYF. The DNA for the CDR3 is TGTGCCAGTAGGACTAGCGGGGCCACCTACGAGCAGTACTTC.

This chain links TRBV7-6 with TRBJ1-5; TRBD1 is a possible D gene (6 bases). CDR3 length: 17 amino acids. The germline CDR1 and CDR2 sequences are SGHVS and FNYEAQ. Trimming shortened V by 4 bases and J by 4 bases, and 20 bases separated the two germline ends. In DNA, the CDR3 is TGTGCCAGCAGCTCCCCCCATCCGGGACACCAAAATCAGCCCCAGCATTTT. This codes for CASSSPHPGHQNQPQHF.

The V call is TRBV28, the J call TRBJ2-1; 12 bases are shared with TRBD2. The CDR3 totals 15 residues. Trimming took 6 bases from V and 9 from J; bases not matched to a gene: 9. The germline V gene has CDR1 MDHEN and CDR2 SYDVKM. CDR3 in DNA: TGTGCCAGCAGCGCCGGACTAGCGGGATTAAGTGAGCAGTTCTTC. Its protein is CASSAGLAGLSEQFF.

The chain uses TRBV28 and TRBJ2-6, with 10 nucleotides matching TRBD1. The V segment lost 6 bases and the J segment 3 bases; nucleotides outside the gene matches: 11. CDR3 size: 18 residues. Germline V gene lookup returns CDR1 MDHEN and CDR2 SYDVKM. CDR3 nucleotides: TGTGCCAGCAGCCGTTCCGGGACAGGGGCCCTTGGGGCCAACGTCCTGACTTTC. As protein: CASSRSGTGALGANVLTF.

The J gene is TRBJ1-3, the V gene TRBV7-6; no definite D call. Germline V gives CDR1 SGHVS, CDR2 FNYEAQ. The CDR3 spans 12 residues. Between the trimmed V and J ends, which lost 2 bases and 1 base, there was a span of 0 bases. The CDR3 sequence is CASSLSGNTIYF. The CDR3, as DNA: TGTGCCAGCAGCTTATCTGGAAACACCATATATTTT.

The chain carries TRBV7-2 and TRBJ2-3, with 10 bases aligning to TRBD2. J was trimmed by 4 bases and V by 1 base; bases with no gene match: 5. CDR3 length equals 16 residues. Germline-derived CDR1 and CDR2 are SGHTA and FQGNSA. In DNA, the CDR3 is TGTGCCAGCAGCTTAGGACTAAGCGGGAGGGCAGATACGCAGTATTTT. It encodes CASSLGLSGRADTQYF.

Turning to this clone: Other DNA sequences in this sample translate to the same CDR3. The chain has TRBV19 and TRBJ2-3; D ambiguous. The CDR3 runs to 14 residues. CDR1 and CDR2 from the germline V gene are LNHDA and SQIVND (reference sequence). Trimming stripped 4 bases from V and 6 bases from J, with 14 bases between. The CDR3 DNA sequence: TGTGCCAGTAGTACGCTACTACCAACGGATACGCAGTATTTT. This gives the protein CASSTLLPTDTQYF.

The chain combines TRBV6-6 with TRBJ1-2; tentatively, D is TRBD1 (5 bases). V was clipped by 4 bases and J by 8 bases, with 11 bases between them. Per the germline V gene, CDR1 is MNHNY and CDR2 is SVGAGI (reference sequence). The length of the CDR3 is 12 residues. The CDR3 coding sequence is TGTGCCAGCAGTTCGTCAGGGCAAGGCTACACCTTC. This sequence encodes CASSSSGQGYTF.

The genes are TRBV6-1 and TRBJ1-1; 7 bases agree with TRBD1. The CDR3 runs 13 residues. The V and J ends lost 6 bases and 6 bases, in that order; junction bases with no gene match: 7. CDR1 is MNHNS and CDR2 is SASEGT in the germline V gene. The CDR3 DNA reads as TGTGCCAGCAGGAAGACAGGGAAGGCTGAAGCTTTCTTT. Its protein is CASRKTGKAEAFF.

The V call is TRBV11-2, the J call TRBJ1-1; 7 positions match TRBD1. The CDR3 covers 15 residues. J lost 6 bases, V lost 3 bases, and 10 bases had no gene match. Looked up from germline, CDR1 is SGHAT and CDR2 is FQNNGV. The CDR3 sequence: CASSFPGRTGPEAFF. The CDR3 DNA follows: TGTGCCAGCAGCTTCCCGGGTAGGACAGGTCCTGAAGCTTTCTTT.

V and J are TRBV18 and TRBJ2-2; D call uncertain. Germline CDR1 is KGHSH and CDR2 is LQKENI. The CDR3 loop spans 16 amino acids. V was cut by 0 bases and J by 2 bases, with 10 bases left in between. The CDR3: CASSPPNRQNTGELFF. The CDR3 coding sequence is TGTGCCAGCTCACCACCGAATCGACAAAACACCGGGGAGCTGTTTTTT. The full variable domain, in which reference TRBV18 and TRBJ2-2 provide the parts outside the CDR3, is NAGVMQNPRHLVRRRGQEARLRCSPMKGHSHVYWYRQLPEEGLKFMVYLQKENIIDESGMPKERFSAEFPKEGPSILRIQQVVRGDSAAYFCASSPPNRQNTGELFFGEGSRLTVL.

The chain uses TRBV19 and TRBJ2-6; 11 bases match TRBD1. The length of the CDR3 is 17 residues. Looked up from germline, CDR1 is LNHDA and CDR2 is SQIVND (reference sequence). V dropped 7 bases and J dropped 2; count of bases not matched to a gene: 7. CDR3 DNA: TGTGCCAGTACCCGAGGGGACAGGGGGACTGGGGCCAACGTCCTGACTTTC. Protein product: CASTRGDRGTGANVLTF.

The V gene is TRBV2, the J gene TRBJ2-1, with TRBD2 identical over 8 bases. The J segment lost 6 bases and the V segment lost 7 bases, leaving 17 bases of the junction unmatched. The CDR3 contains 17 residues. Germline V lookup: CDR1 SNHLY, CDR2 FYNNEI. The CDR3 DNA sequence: TGTGCCAGCAAACGGGACTCACCGGGAGGGCTGGGCAATGAGCAGTTCTTC. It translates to CASKRDSPGGLGNEQFF.

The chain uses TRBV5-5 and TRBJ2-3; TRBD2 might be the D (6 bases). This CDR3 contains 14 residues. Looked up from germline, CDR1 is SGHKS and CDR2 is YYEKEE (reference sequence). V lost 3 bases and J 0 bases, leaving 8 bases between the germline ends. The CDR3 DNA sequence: TGTGCCAGCAGCTCCGGGACTAGCACAGATACGCAGTATTTT. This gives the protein CASSSGTSTDTQYF.

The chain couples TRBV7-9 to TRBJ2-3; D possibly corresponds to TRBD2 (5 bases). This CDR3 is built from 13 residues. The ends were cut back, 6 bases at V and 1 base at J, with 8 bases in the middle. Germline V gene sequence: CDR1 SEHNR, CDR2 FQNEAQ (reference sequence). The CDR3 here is CASRRAGTDTQYF. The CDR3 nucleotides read TGTGCCAGCAGGAGGGCCGGCACAGATACGCAGTATTTT.

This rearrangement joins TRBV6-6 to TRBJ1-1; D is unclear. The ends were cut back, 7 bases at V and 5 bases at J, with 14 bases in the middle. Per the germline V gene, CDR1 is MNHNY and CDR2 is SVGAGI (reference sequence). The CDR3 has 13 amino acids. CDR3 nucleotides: TGTGCCAGCACCCCCTTGGTGGGAACTGAAGCTTTCTTT. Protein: CASTPLVGTEAFF.

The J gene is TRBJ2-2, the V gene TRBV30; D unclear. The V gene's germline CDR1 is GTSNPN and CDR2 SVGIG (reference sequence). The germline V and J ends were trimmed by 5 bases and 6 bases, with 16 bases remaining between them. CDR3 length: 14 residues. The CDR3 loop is CAWGFGVVAGELFF. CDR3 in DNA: TGTGCCTGGGGGTTTGGGGTAGTCGCCGGGGAGCTGTTTTTT.

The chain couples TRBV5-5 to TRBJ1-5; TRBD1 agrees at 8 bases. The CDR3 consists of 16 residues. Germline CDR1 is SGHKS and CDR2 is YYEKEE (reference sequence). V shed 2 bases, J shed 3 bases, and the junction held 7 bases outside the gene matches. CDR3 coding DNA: TGTGCCAGCAGCTTCGGACAGGGAGGCTTCAATCAGCCCCAGCATTTT. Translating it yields CASSFGQGGFNQPQHF. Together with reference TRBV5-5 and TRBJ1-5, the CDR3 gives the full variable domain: DAGVTQSPTHLIKTRGQQVTLRCSPISGHKSVSWYQQVLGQGPQFIFQYYEKEERGRGNFPDRFSARQFPNYSSELNVNALLLGDSALYLCASSFGQGGFNQPQHFGDGTRLSIL.

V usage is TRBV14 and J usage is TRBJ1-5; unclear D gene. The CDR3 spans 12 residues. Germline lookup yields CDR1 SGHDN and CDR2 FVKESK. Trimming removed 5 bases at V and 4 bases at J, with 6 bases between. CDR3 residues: CASSVANQPQHF. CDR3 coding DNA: TGTGCCAGCAGCGTGGCAAATCAGCCCCAGCATTTT.

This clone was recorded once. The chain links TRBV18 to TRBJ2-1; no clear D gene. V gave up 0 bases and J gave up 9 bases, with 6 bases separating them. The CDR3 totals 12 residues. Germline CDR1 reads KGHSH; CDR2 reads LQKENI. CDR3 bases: TGTGCCAGCTCACCACCGACGGGTGAGCAGTTCTTC. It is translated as CASSPPTGEQFF.

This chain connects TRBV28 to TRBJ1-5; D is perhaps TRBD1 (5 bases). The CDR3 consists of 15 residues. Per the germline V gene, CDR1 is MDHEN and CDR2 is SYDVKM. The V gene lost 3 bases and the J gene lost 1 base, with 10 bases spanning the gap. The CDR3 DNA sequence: TGTGCCAGCAGTTTGGGGGGTAGGAGCAATCAGCCCCAGCATTTT. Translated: CASSLGGRSNQPQHF.

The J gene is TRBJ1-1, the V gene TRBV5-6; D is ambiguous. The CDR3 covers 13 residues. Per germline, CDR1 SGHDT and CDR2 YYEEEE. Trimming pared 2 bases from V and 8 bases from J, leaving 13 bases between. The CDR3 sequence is CASSFRRISEAFF. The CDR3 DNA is TGTGCCAGCAGCTTCCGCAGGATTTCGGAAGCTTTCTTT.

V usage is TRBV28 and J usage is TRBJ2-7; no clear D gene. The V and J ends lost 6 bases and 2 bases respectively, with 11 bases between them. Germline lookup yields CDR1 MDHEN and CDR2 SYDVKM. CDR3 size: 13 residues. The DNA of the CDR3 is TGTGCCAGCAGCTCCGGGTTCCCCTACGAGCAGTACTTC. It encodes CASSSGFPYEQYF.

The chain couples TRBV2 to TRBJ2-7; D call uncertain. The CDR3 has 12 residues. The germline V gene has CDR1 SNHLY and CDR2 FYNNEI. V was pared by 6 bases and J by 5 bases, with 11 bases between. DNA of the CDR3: TGTGCCAGCAGAGGTAACGGAGACGAGCAGTACTTC. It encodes CASRGNGDEQYF.

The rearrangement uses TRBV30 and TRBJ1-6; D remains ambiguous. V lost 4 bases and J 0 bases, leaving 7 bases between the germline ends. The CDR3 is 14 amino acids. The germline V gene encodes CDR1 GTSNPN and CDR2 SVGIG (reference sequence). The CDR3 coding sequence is TGTGCCTGGACAGTTCGCTCCTATAATTCACCCCTCCACTTT. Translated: CAWTVRSYNSPLHF. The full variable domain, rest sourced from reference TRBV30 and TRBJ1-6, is SQTIHQWPATLVQPVGSPLSLECTVEGTSNPNLYWYRQAAGRGLQLLFYSVGIGQISSEVPQNLSASRPQDRQFILSSKKLLLSDSGFYLCAWTVRSYNSPLHFGNGTRLTVT.

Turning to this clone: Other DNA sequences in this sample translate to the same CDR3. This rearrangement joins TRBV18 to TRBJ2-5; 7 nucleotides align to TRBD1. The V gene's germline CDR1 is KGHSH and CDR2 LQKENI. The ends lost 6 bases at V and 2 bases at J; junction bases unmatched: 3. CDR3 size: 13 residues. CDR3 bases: TGTGCCAGCTCGCCGGGACAGCAAGAGACCCAGTACTTC. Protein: CASSPGQQETQYF. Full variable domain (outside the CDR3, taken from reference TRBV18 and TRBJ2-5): NAGVMQNPRHLVRRRGQEARLRCSPMKGHSHVYWYRQLPEEGLKFMVYLQKENIIDESGMPKERFSAEFPKEGPSILRIQQVVRGDSAAYFCASSPGQQETQYFGPGTRLLVL.